These 14 T cell receptor beta chains were all obtained from the same sample, sequenced in a study of cytomegalovirus exposure and HLA in healthy donors. PCR amplification relied on 60 Vbeta primers (plus 13 Jbeta primers). The assay was immunoSEQ multiplex PCR, and TCRdb's table has in-frame clones only and misses some. Here the sample spans around 150,000 clones, 70% to 90% being singletons. Sequenced material: PBMCs. The receptor set was obtained from a man between 18 and 35 years old in good health and CMV-seropositive.

The chain joins TRBV25-1 to TRBJ1-6, with a tentative D call TRBD1 (6 bases). This CDR3 region has 15 residues. The V end was cut by 6 bases, the J end by 10 bases, with 19 bases between. Germline assignment: CDR1 MGHDK and CDR2 SYGVNS. The CDR3 region is CASSLSGPGVSPLHF. The CDR3, as DNA: TGTGCCAGCAGCCTATCCGGTCCAGGGGTCTCACCCCTCCACTTT.

The V call is TRBV27, the J call TRBJ1-1; TRBD1 is a possible D gene (6 bases). With 5 bases removed from V and 4 bases from J, the gap between germline ends came to 17 bases. The CDR3 extends over 15 amino acids. Germline CDR1 MNHEY, CDR2 SMNVEV (reference sequence). For the CDR3, the DNA is TGTGCCAGCAGTCCGTCGGGGGGGCGACTCACTGAAGCTTTCTTT. It codes for CASSPSGGRLTEAFF.

This clone was found a few times. The chain has TRBV30 and TRBJ1-5; D remains unclear. The CDR3 sequence is 16 residues long. The V gene's germline CDR1 is GTSNPN and CDR2 SVGIG (reference sequence). The V end was cut by 4 bases, the J end by 0 bases, with 16 bases between. CDR3 in amino acids: CAWNSGQENSNQPQHF. The CDR3 region has the DNA TGTGCCTGGAATAGTGGGCAGGAAAATAGCAATCAGCCCCAGCATTTT. Full variable domain (outside the CDR3, taken from reference TRBV30 and TRBJ1-5): SQTIHQWPATLVQPVGSPLSLECTVEGTSNPNLYWYRQAAGRGLQLLFYSVGIGQISSEVPQNLSASRPQDRQFILSSKKLLLSDSGFYLCAWNSGQENSNQPQHFGDGTRLSIL.

The chain links TRBV25-1 to TRBJ1-4; TRBD1 aligns across 9 bases. The V and J ends lost 2 bases and 7 bases, in that order; junction bases with no gene match: 5. The CDR3 consists of 15 residues. Germline V lookup: CDR1 MGHDK, CDR2 SYGVNS. The CDR3 spells CASSERRGQGEKLFF. CDR3 sequence (DNA): TGTGCCAGCAGTGAAAGGAGGGGACAGGGTGAAAAACTGTTTTTT.

V usage is TRBV4-2 and J usage is TRBJ2-7; 8 positions agree with TRBD1. The CDR3 consists of 15 residues. With 4 bases clipped from V and 3 bases from J, the junction kept 8 bases outside the gene matches. Per germline, CDR1 LGHNA and CDR2 YNFKEQ. The CDR3 sequence is CASSLDRGGGYEQYF. The CDR3 DNA is TGTGCCAGCAGCCTTGACAGGGGAGGTGGCTACGAGCAGTACTTC.

The chain combines TRBV11-3 with TRBJ1-2, with a weak D call TRBD1 (5 bases). The CDR3 runs 12 residues. Looked up from germline, CDR1 is SGHNT and CDR2 is YENEEA. Trimming stripped 5 bases from V and 8 bases from J, with 12 bases between. The CDR3 here is CASSTGVYGYTF. CDR3 DNA: TGTGCCAGCAGCACAGGAGTTTACGGCTACACCTTC.

The CDR3 DNA reads as TGTGCCAGCAGCCCGGGACAGGGCACCAATTCACCCCTCCACTTT. It translates to CASSPGQGTNSPLHF. The rearrangement links TRBV7-2 to TRBJ1-6; 9 bases align to TRBD1. This CDR3 has 15 amino acids. The germline CDR1 and CDR2 sequences are SGHTA and FQGNSA. V gave up 5 bases and J gave up 7 bases; unmatched junction bases: 6. Filled out from reference TRBV7-2 and TRBJ1-6, the complete variable domain reads GAGVSQSPSNKVTEKGKDVELRCDPISGHTALYWYRQSLGQGLEFLIYFQGNSAPDKSGLPSDRFSAERTGGSVSTLTIQRTQQEDSAVYLCASSPGQGTNSPLHFGNGTRLTVT.

In this sample, this clone turned up once. This chain links TRBV7-9 with TRBJ2-2; D might be TRBD2 (6 bases). The ends were cut back, 6 bases at V and 0 bases at J, with 11 bases in the middle. The CDR3 covers 15 residues. CDR1 and CDR2 from the germline V gene are SEHNR and FQNEAQ (reference sequence). In DNA form, the CDR3 reads TGTGCCAGCAGGCCCGGGACTTCGAACACCGGGGAGCTGTTTTTT. Amino acids: CASRPGTSNTGELFF.

This clone was counted only a few times. The rearrangement joins TRBV7-2 to TRBJ2-7; no reliable D call. Between the trimmed V and J ends, which lost 0 bases and 2 bases, there was a span of 8 bases. Germline V lookup: CDR1 SGHTA, CDR2 FQGNSA. The CDR3 covers 14 residues. The CDR3 region is CASSLAAGAYEQYF. Here the CDR3 DNA reads TGTGCCAGCAGCTTAGCGGCTGGAGCCTACGAGCAGTACTTC.

This chain links TRBV5-1 with TRBJ1-4, with a tentative D call TRBD1 (6 bases). V shed 4 bases and J shed 0 bases, with 10 bases lying between them. CDR3 length: 15 residues. CDR1 is SGHRS and CDR2 is YFSETQ in the germline V gene. CDR3 sequence reads: CASSMGATTNEKLFF. The CDR3 DNA is TGCGCCAGCAGCATGGGGGCGACAACTAATGAAAAACTGTTTTTT.

This rearrangement joins TRBV13 to TRBJ2-5; no reliable D call. Trimming removed 5 bases from V and 2 bases from J, with 18 bases in between. Germline V gene data show CDR1 as PRHDT and CDR2 as FYEKMQ (reference sequence). This CDR3 is built from 16 residues. DNA of the CDR3: TGTGCCAGCAGCCCCCGCGTTGGTAGCAGACAAGAGACCCAGTACTTC. It translates to CASSPRVGSRQETQYF. The whole variable domain, remainder taken from reference TRBV13 and TRBJ2-5, is AAGVIQSPRHLIKEKRETATLKCYPIPRHDTVYWYQQGPGQDPQFLISFYEKMQSDKGSIPDRFSAQQFSDYHSELNMSSLELGDSALYFCASSPRVGSRQETQYFGPGTRLLVL.

J is TRBJ2-5 and V is TRBV30; TRBD2 matches at 9 bases. The J call may be wrong; the DNA end is better matched by TRBJ2-7. Germline V gene sequence: CDR1 GTSNPN, CDR2 SVGIG (reference sequence). The length of the CDR3 is 15 residues. The CDR3 spells CAWTQRGGAVYEQYF. CDR3 in DNA: TGTGCCTGGACCCAACGCGGGGGGGCTGTCTACGAGCAGTACTTC.

The V call is TRBV5-3, the J call TRBJ1-1, with TRBD1 matching 8 bases. TRBV5-3 is known as an ORF, though its function is uncertain. The CDR3 runs 20 residues. The V segment lost 3 bases and the J segment 1 base; nucleotides outside the gene matches: 20. This chain's CDR3 is CARSCLPKFRNRGGNTEAFF. CDR3 nucleotides: TGTGCCAGAAGCTGCCTTCCTAAATTTCGCAACAGGGGGGGGAACACTGAAGCTTTCTTT.

This sequence joins TRBV19 and TRBJ2-5, with 9 bases aligning to TRBD1. Germline lookup yields CDR1 LNHDA and CDR2 SQIVND (reference sequence). This CDR3 is built from 15 residues. V trimming: 5 bases; J trimming: 4 bases; junction bases outside the gene matches: 8. CDR3 loop: CASSGDRGSVETQYF. In DNA form, the CDR3 reads TGTGCCAGTAGTGGCGACAGGGGGTCGGTAGAGACCCAGTACTTC.